This record looks at one T cell receptor beta chain sequence and its context. What it recognizes is unknown. A junction end diverges from the germline sequence, so it may reflect a read error. This entry belongs to a study of cytomegalovirus exposure and HLA in healthy donors. Study results and caveats: Earlier results showed most TCR beta V segments being productive about 87% or about 30% of the time. Across all donors, roughly uniform sequencing depth was an assumption of the presence/absence analyses.

The PCR was carried out with 60 Vbeta primers and 13 Jbeta primers. The method was immunoSEQ multiplex PCR; TCRdb's version includes in-frame clones alone and lacks a portion of them. The sample has about 200,000 clones, and its top ten clones hold over 0.95%. Germline assignment: CDR1 SNHLY and CDR2 FYNNEI. This CDR3 region has 18 residues. This TCR derives from a girl aged 2-15 years in good health and CMV-seropositive. This chain joins TRBV2 and TRBJ1-5; 8 nucleotides agree with TRBD1. The specimen sequenced was PBMCs. The CDR3 loop is CASREGQGFGYSNQPQHF. The CDR3 DNA follows: TGTGCCAGCAGGGAAGGACAGGGTTTCGGATATAGCAATCAGCCCCAGCATTTT.